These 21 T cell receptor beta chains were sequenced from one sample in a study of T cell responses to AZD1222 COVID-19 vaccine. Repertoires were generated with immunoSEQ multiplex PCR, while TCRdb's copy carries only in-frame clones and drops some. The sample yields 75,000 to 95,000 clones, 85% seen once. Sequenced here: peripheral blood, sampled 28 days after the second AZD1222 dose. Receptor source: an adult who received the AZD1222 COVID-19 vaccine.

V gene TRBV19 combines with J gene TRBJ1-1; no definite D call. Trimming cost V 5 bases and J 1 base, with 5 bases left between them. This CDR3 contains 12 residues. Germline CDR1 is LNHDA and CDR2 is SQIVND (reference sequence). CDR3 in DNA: TGTGCCAGTAGTCAGCGGAACACTGAAGCTTTCTTT. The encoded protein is CASSQRNTEAFF.

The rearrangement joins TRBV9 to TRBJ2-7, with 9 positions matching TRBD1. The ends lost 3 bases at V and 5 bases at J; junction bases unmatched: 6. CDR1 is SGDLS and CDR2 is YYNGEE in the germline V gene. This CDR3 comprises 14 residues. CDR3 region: CASSAWDRAHEQYF. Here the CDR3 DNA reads TGTGCCAGCAGCGCCTGGGACAGGGCCCACGAGCAGTACTTC. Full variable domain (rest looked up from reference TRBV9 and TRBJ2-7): DSGVTQTPKHLITATGQRVTLRCSPRSGDLSVYWYQQSLDQGLQFLIQYYNGEERAKGNILERFSAQQFPDLHSELNLSSLELGDSALYFCASSAWDRAHEQYFGPGTRLTVT.

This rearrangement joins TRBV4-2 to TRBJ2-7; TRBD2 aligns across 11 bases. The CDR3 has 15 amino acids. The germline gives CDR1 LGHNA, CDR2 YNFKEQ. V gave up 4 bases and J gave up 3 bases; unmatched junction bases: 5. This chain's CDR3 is CASSLLAGGDYEQYF. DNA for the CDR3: TGTGCCAGCAGCCTTCTAGCGGGAGGAGACTACGAGCAGTACTTC.

The CDR3 coding sequence is TGTGCCAGCTCACCCAAAGGCGGGAGTCACTACGAGCAGTACTTC. This translates into CASSPKGGSHYEQYF. The chain is built from TRBV18 and TRBJ2-7; 7 nucleotides agree with TRBD2. The CDR3 spans 15 residues. J was trimmed by 3 bases and V by 3 bases; bases with no gene match: 8. Germline assignment: CDR1 KGHSH and CDR2 LQKENI.

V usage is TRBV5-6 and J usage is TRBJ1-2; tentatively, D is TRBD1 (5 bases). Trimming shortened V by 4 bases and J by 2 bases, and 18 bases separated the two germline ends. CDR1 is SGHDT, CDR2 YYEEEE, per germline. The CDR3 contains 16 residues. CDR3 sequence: CASSTVKGQLNYGYTF. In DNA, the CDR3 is TGTGCCAGCAGCACTGTGAAGGGGCAGTTGAACTATGGCTACACCTTC.

Here the CDR3 DNA reads TGTGCCAGCAGCCTGGCCACAGGCCCGGCGGAGACCCAGTACTTC. This gives the protein CASSLATGPAETQYF. The chain links TRBV7-9 to TRBJ2-5; D may be TRBD1 (5 bases). In germline, CDR1 is SEHNR, CDR2 FQNEAQ (reference sequence). Trimming pared 5 bases from V and 5 bases from J, leaving 18 bases between. This CDR3 has 15 amino acids. Combining the CDR3 with reference TRBV7-9 and TRBJ2-5 gives the whole variable domain DTGVSQNPRHKITKRGQNVTFRCDPISEHNRLYWYRQTLGQGPEFLTYFQNEAQLEKSRLLSDRFSAERPKGSFSTLEIQRTEQGDSAMYLCASSLATGPAETQYFGPGTRLLVL.

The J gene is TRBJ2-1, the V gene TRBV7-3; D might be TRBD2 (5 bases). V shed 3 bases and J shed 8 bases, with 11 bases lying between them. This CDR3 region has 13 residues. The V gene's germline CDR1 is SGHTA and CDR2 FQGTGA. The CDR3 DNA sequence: TGTGCCAGCAGCTTTCGGGGTATGGATGAGCAGTTCTTC. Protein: CASSFRGMDEQFF.

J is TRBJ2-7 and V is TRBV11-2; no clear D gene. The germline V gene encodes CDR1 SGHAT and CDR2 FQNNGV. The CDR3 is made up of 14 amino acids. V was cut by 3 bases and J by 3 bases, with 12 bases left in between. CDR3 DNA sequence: TGTGCCAGCAGCTTGGGTCTGGTGGACTACGAGCAGTACTTC. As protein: CASSLGLVDYEQYF.

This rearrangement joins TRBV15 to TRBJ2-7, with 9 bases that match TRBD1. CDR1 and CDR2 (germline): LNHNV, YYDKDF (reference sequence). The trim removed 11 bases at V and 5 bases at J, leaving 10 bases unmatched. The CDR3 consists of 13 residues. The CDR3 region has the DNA TGTGCCTCCCACAGGACAGGGGACCACGAGCAGTACTTC. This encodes CASHRTGDHEQYF.

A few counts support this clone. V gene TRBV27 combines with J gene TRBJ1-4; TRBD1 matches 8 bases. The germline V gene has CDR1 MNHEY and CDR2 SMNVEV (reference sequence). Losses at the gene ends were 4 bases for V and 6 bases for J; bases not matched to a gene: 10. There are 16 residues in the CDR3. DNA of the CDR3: TGTGCCAGCAGTTCCGAAGGGACAGGAGGGTATGAAAAACTGTTTTTT. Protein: CASSSEGTGGYEKLFF. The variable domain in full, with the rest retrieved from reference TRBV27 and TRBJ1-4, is EAQVTQNPRYLITVTGKKLTVTCSQNMNHEYMSWYRQDPGLGLRQIYYSMNVEVTDKGDVPEGYKVSRKEKRNFPLILESPSPNQTSLYFCASSSEGTGGYEKLFFGSGTQLSVL.

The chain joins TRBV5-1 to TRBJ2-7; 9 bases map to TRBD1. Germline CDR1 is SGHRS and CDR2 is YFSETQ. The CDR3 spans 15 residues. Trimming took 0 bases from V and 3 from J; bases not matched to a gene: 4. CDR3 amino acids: CASSLGGTGIYEQYF. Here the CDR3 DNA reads TGCGCCAGCAGCTTGGGTGGGACAGGGATCTACGAGCAGTACTTC.

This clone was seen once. CDR3 amino acids: CAISESQNTGELFF. In DNA form, the CDR3 reads TGTGCCATCAGTGAGTCTCAGAACACCGGGGAGCTGTTTTTT. The chain employs TRBV10-3 and TRBJ2-2; D is unclear. Trimming stripped 0 bases from V and 1 base from J, with 3 bases between. The CDR3 has 14 residues. In germline, CDR1 is ENHRY, CDR2 SYGVKD.

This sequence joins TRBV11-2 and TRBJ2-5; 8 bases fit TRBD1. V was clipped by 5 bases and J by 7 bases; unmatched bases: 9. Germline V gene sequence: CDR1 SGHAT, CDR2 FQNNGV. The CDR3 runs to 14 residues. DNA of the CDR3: TGTGCCAGCAGCCGGGCAGGGGGCTCGGCGACCCAGTACTTC. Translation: CASSRAGGSATQYF. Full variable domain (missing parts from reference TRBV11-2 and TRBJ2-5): EAGVAQSPRYKIIEKRQSVAFWCNPISGHATLYWYQQILGQGPKLLIQFQNNGVVDDSQLPKDRFSAERLKGVDSTLKIQPAKLEDSAVYLCASSRAGGSATQYFGPGTRLLVL.

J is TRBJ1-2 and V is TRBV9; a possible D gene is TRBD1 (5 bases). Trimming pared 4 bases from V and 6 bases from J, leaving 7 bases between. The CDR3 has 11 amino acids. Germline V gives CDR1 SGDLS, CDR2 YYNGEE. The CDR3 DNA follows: TGTGCCAGCAGCTCGGACAATGGCTACACCTTC. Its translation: CASSSDNGYTF.

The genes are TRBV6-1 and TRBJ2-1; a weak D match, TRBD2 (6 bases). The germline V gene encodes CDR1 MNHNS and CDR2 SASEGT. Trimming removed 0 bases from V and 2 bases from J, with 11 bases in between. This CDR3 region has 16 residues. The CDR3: CASSEAGGWTYNEQFF. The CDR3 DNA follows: TGTGCCAGCAGTGAAGCGGGGGGTTGGACCTACAATGAGCAGTTCTTC.

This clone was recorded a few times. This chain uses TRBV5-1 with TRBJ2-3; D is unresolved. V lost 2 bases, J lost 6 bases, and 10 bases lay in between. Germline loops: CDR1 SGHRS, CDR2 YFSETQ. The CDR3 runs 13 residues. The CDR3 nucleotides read TGCGCCAGCAGCTTTTGGGCCAGGGATACGCAGTATTTT. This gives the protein CASSFWARDTQYF.

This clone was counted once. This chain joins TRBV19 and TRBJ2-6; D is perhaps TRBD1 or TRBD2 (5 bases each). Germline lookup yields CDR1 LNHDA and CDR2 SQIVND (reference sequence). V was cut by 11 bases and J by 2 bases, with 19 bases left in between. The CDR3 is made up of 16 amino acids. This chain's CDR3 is CAVEGQGFAGANVLTF. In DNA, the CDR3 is TGTGCCGTTGAGGGGCAGGGTTTTGCTGGGGCCAACGTCCTGACTTTC.

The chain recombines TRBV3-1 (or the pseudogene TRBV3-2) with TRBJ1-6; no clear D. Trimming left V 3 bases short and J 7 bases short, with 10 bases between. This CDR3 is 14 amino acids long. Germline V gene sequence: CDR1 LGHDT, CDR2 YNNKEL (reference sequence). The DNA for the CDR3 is TGTGCCAGCAGCCACTCGGGCCCCAATTCACCCCTCCACTTT. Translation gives CASSHSGPNSPLHF.

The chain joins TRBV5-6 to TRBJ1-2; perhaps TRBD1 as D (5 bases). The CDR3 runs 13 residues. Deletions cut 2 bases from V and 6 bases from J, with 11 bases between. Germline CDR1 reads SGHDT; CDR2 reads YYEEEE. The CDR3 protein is CASSFGRTHGYTF. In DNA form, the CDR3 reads TGTGCCAGCAGCTTCGGACGGACACATGGCTACACCTTC.

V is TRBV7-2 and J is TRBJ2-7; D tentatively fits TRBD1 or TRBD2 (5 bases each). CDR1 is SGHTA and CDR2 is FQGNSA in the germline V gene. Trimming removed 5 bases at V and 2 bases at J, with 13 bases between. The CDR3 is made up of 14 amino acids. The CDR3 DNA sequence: TGTGCCAGCAGCCTGAGGGACCAGACCTACGAGCAGTACTTC. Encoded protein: CASSLRDQTYEQYF.

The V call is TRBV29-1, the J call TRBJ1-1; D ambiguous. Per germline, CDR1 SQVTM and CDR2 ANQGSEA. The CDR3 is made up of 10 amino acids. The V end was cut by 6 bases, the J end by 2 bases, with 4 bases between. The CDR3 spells CSVLNTEAFF. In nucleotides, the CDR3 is TGCAGCGTCCTAAACACTGAAGCTTTCTTT.